This TCR beta chain was obtained from a study of cytomegalovirus exposure and HLA in healthy donors. Study overall: The early release's HLA-typed donors yielded some 85 million unique TCRs.

The PCR had 60 Vbeta and 13 Jbeta primers. Original processing notes: An analysis that came later counted some 81 million unique TCR beta chains, around 12 million shared. The assay was immunoSEQ multiplex PCR, and TCRdb's table has in-frame clones only and misses some. The V and J calls and the clone size are those of that table, but D and trimming were determined from the DNA. The table records 73,000 or so clones, approximately 80% of them present only once. In this sample, this clone turned up once. The antigen is unknown. Overall study findings and caveats: The number of N-insertions in an Asian-associated ancestry cluster was reportedly below the roughly 670-donor mean in a later analysis. Three CMV-associated chains proved CMV antigen-specific in vitro.

The CDR3 is made up of 15 amino acids. Germline CDR1 SNHLY, CDR2 FYNNEI. V was shortened by 2 bases and J by 0 bases, with 11 bases between the two germline ends. The sequenced sample was PBMCs. The clonotype comes from a human donor in good health. This chain joins TRBV2 and TRBJ2-7; D might be TRBD1 (5 bases). This chain's CDR3 is CASSERTGLSYEQYF. CDR3 nucleotide sequence: TGTGCCAGCAGTGAACGAACAGGCCTCTCCTACGAGCAGTACTTC.